This paragraph reports one TCR beta chain. This sample was included in a study of T cells in Graves' hyperthyroidism and ophthalmopathy. Study information: The authors collected peripheral blood at initial diagnosis, before any treatment.

TCR beta CDR3 sequences were amplified from RNA transcripts. Carried out on the TCR CDR3, a first-round RT-PCR used the HTBI primer set. TCRdb processed the multiplex PCR reads anew with MiXCR; each CDR3 protein has one entry. This sample yields 650,000 to 750,000 distinct CDR3 sequences, of which approximately 14% are seen a single time; approximately 10% belongs to the top ten. With V trimmed by 0 bases and J by 2 bases, 4 bases remained unmatched. Looked up from germline, CDR1 is LGHDT and CDR2 is YNNKEL (reference sequence). The CDR3 loop spans 16 amino acids. Sequenced input: blood. The V and J genes are TRBV3-1 and TRBJ2-1; TRBD2 aligns across 7 bases. The receptor's source is a woman aged 18-29 years with Graves' hyperthyroidism. The DNA for the CDR3 is TGTGCCAGCAGCCAAGATGGAACTAGCGCCTACAATGAGCAGTTCTTC. Its translation: CASSQDGTSAYNEQFF.